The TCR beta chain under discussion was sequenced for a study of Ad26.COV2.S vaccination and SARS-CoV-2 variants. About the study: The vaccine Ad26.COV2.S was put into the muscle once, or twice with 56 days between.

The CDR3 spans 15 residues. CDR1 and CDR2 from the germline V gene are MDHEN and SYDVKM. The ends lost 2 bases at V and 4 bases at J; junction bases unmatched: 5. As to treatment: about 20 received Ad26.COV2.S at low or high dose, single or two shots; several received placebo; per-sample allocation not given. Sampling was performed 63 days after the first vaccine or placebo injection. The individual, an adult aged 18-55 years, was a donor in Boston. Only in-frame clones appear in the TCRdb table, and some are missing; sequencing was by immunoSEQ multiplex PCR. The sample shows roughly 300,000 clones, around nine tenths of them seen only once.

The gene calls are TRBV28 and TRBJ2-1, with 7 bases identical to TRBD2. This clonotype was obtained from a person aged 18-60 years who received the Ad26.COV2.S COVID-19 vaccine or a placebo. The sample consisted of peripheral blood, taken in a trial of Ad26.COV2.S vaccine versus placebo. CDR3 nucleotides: TGTGCCAGCAGTTTAGGGACTACCCTATACAATGAGCAGTTCTTC. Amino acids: CASSLGTTLYNEQFF.